This T cell receptor beta chain emerged from a study of T cell changes during pregnancy in multiple sclerosis. Profiled with immunoSEQ multiplex PCR; TCRdb holds only in-frame clones, not every one. This sample carries tens of thousands of clones, around 91% of them seen once, and the ten largest clones take approximately 1.3%. The CDR3 covers 15 residues. Germline V gene lookup returns CDR1 MGHRA and CDR2 YSYEKL. The ends were cut back, 1 base at V and 6 bases at J, with 10 bases in the middle. This clone was recorded only once. V usage is TRBV4-1 and J usage is TRBJ1-6, with D possibly TRBD1 on 5 matching bases. The source of this sequence is a female donor in good health, enrolled as a control in a pregnancy study. The sample was peripheral blood, taken in the third trimester of pregnancy. The chain's CDR3 is CASSQAAGFNSPLHF. CDR3 DNA sequence: TGCGCCAGCAGCCAAGCGGCAGGGTTTAATTCACCCCTCCACTTT.